This T cell receptor beta chain was found in a study of PD-1 blockade in classical Hodgkin lymphoma. V was cut by 3 bases and J by 6 bases, with 13 bases left in between. CDR1 is SGHDT and CDR2 is YYEEEE in the germline V gene. CDR3 length: 14 residues. The time point: cycle 4 day 1 (C4D1), after less than 7 weeks of nivolumab. Each patient's relapse followed autologous stem cell transplantation, and brentuximab vedotin exposure varied. Researchers report purifying CD4+ T cells from thawed PBMCs by magnetic negative selection. Profiling relied on immunoSEQ multiplex PCR, and the TCRdb table lists in-frame clones only, not all of them. This sample has about 20,000 clones, with approximately 70% found just once.

The clonotype comes from a human donor with classical Hodgkin lymphoma. Sequencing was performed on CD4+ T cells from blood, taken before the fourth cycle of nivolumab. The rearrangement joins TRBV5-6 to TRBJ1-5; D gene ambiguous. This CDR3 reads CASSYAPAVQPQHF. CDR3 coding DNA: TGTGCCAGCAGCTACGCACCGGCGGTTCAGCCCCAGCATTTT.